The source of this T cell receptor beta chain is a study of CD8 T cells in ankylosing spondylitis. Study-level results: Reported data indicate significant enrichment of disease-linked clones within matched ankylosing spondylitis synovial fluid. Clones linked to disease, bearing a CD8+ phenotype, were relatively rare in peripheral blood. For ankylosing spondylitis blood, a TCR beta motif of 8 or 9 highly homologous variants appeared characteristic.

One entry per CDR3 protein results from TCRdb running MiXCR on the 5' RACE reads. The sample lists about 170,000 distinct CDR3 sequences; about a sixth were seen once. This clonotype was seen many times. Its target is not known. In germline, CDR1 is ENHRY, CDR2 SYGVKD. The V gene lost 7 bases and the J gene lost 1 base, with 14 bases spanning the gap. The CDR3 runs 14 residues. Specimen: blood, either unsorted or a sorted T cell fraction (not recorded which). This sequence joins TRBV10-3 and TRBJ2-7; tentatively, D is TRBD1 (5 bases). This receptor was identified in a male donor with ankylosing spondylitis or in good health (not recorded which). In nucleotides, the CDR3 is TGTGCCATCACCCAAAGGGGTAGTTCCTACGAGCAGTACTTC. As protein: CAITQRGSSYEQYF.